The sequence of this T cell receptor (beta chain) was determined in a study of blood T cell repertoires in COVID-19. TCRdb keeps only in-frame clones here, not all; method: immunoSEQ multiplex PCR. The data contain 110,000 or so clones, 75% to 90% of them singletons. Followed longitudinally, the Seattle patients had been enrolled during active infection. This clone has more than one count but fewer than ten. Germline V gene data show CDR1 as SGHVS and CDR2 as FQNEAQ. J gave up 3 bases and V 5 bases, and 9 bases lay outside the gene matches. This CDR3 comprises 15 residues. The source is a woman aged 55-70 years with COVID-19, enrolled during active disease. The rearrangement uses TRBV7-8 and TRBJ1-2; 7 nucleotides agree with TRBD1. The sequenced material came from peripheral blood. The CDR3 coding sequence is TGTGCCAGCAGCCAGGGGACAGCCTCTTACTATGGCTACACCTTC. This translates into CASSQGTASYYGYTF.